A selection of T cell receptor beta chains follows, all from one sample in a study of human T cells and chemical hapten exposure. TCRdb reprocessed the RACE reads with MiXCR, giving one entry per CDR3 protein. Seen here are 65,000 or so distinct CDR3 sequences, about 6.5% observed once, and the top ten hold 3.4%. The specimen was whole blood. The source is a female donor in good health. Some clones in this sample may be carry-over from other donors' samples. Both conserved end residues are part of each CDR3. Each record gives: D gene, V gene, J gene, clone size, CDR3 protein, CDR3 DNA. D genes are given only for firm matches. Clone size, where shown, is once, few, many, or a class for clones that have expanded.

D gene: NA
V gene: TRBV28
J gene: TRBJ2-7
clone size: many
CDR3 protein: CASSLPMDRSTYF
CDR3 DNA: TGTGCCAGCAGTTTACCAATGGACCGATCCACATACTTC

D gene: NA
V gene: TRBV9
J gene: TRBJ1-3
clone size: many
CDR3 protein: CASGRGSSSGNTIYF
CDR3 DNA: TGTGCCAGCGGGAGGGGCTCAAGCTCTGGAAACACCATATATTTT

D gene: NA
V gene: TRBV29-1
J gene: TRBJ2-7
clone size: many
CDR3 protein: CSVSTGFYEQYF
CDR3 DNA: TGCAGCGTCTCGACAGGATTCTACGAGCAGTACTTC

D gene: TRBD1
V gene: TRBV20-1
J gene: TRBJ2-3
clone size: many
CDR3 protein: CSATTGGTDTQYF
CDR3 DNA: TGCAGTGCTACGACAGGGGGCACAGATACGCAGTATTTT

D gene: NA
V gene: TRBV6-1
J gene: TRBJ2-3
clone size: few
CDR3 protein: CASRVPVWGTDTQYF
CDR3 DNA: TGTGCCAGCCGTGTGCCGGTGTGGGGCACAGATACGCAGTATTTT

D gene: NA
V gene: TRBV6-5
J gene: TRBJ2-1
clone size: many
CDR3 protein: CASSYSRGYNEQFF
CDR3 DNA: TGTGCCAGCAGTTACTCAAGGGGCTACAATGAGCAGTTCTTC

D gene: NA
V gene: TRBV12-3/TRBV12-4
J gene: TRBJ1-5
clone size: NA
CDR3 protein: CASSRGGVQPQHF
CDR3 DNA: TGTGCCAGCAGCCGGGGGGGGGTCCAGCCCCAGCATTTT

D gene: NA
V gene: TRBV28
J gene: TRBJ1-5
clone size: many
CDR3 protein: CASSLIGVDHQPQHF
CDR3 DNA: TGTGCCAGCAGTTTAATCGGGGTTGATCATCAGCCCCAGCATTTT

D gene: TRBD2
V gene: TRBV7-2
J gene: TRBJ2-3
clone size: many
CDR3 protein: CAGSGASGNTDTQYF
CDR3 DNA: TGTGCCGGATCCGGGGCTAGCGGGAATACAGATACGCAGTATTTT

D gene: TRBD1
V gene: TRBV6-1
J gene: TRBJ1-1
clone size: NA
CDR3 protein: CASSRTTGVTEAFF
CDR3 DNA: TGTGCCAGCAGTAGAACGACAGGGGTAACTGAAGCTTTCTTT

D gene: TRBD2
V gene: TRBV5-4
J gene: TRBJ2-1
clone size: many
CDR3 protein: CASSFASGPRGQFF
CDR3 DNA: TGTGCCAGCAGCTTTGCTAGCGGTCCTCGTGGGCAGTTCTTC

D gene: NA
V gene: TRBV28
J gene: TRBJ1-1
clone size: NA
CDR3 protein: CASSLITGGTEAFF
CDR3 DNA: TGTGCCAGCAGTCTCATAACGGGGGGAACTGAAGCTTTCTTT

D gene: NA
V gene: TRBV7-9
J gene: TRBJ1-5
clone size: NA
CDR3 protein: CASSLSLNQPQHF
CDR3 DNA: TGTGCCAGCAGCTTATCACTCAATCAGCCCCAGCATTTT

D gene: NA
V gene: TRBV6-2/TRBV6-3
J gene: TRBJ1-3
clone size: many
CDR3 protein: CASSSRGTFSGNTIYF
CDR3 DNA: TGTGCCAGCAGCTCCCGTGGGACATTCTCTGGAAACACCATATATTTT

D gene: TRBD1
V gene: TRBV9
J gene: TRBJ1-5
clone size: few
CDR3 protein: CASSVAGTGHQPQHF
CDR3 DNA: TGTGCCAGCAGCGTAGCTGGGACAGGGCATCAGCCCCAGCATTTT

D gene: NA
V gene: TRBV2
J gene: TRBJ2-3
clone size: NA
CDR3 protein: CASREDIGDTQYF
CDR3 DNA: TGTGCCAGCAGAGAGGACATCGGCGATACGCAGTATTTT

D gene: TRBD2
V gene: TRBV6-6
J gene: TRBJ2-1
clone size: many
CDR3 protein: CASSGGTSGYNEQFF
CDR3 DNA: TGTGCCAGCAGTGGAGGGACTAGCGGATACAATGAGCAGTTCTTC

D gene: NA
V gene: TRBV19
J gene: TRBJ1-2
clone size: many
CDR3 protein: CASTPAGILYGYTF
CDR3 DNA: TGTGCCAGTACCCCTGCTGGGATCCTCTATGGCTACACCTTC

D gene: NA
V gene: TRBV6-4
J gene: TRBJ2-3
clone size: many
CDR3 protein: CASSDGGSTDTQYF
CDR3 DNA: TGTGCCAGCAGTGACGGCGGGAGCACAGATACGCAGTATTTT

D gene: NA
V gene: TRBV24-1
J gene: TRBJ2-6
clone size: many
CDR3 protein: CATSDPTGPGANVLTF
CDR3 DNA: TGTGCCACCAGTGACCCGACAGGTCCTGGGGCCAACGTCCTGACTTTC

D gene: NA
V gene: TRBV29-1
J gene: TRBJ1-1
clone size: many
CDR3 protein: CSGGQGNTEAFF
CDR3 DNA: TGCAGCGGAGGGCAGGGGAACACTGAAGCTTTCTTT

D gene: NA
V gene: TRBV25-1
J gene: TRBJ1-1
clone size: few
CDR3 protein: CASSDSRGSTEAFF
CDR3 DNA: TGTGCCAGCAGTGATTCTAGGGGGTCCACTGAAGCTTTCTTT

D gene: NA
V gene: TRBV5-1
J gene: TRBJ1-4
clone size: many
CDR3 protein: CASGREATNEKLFF
CDR3 DNA: TGCGCCAGCGGCCGGGAGGCAACTAATGAAAAACTGTTTTTT

D gene: NA
V gene: TRBV28
J gene: TRBJ2-1
clone size: many
CDR3 protein: CASSLAGPNEQFF
CDR3 DNA: TGTGCCAGCAGTTTGGCAGGGCCCAATGAGCAGTTCTTC

D gene: TRBD1
V gene: TRBV20-1
J gene: TRBJ2-3
clone size: many
CDR3 protein: CRMGQGNTDTQYF
CDR3 DNA: TGCAGGATGGGACAGGGGAACACAGATACGCAGTATTTT

D gene: NA
V gene: TRBV11-1
J gene: TRBJ1-5
clone size: many
CDR3 protein: CASSSGGGQPQHF
CDR3 DNA: TGTGCCAGCAGCTCGGGCGGGGGTCAGCCCCAGCATTTT

D gene: NA
V gene: TRBV7-2
J gene: TRBJ2-2
clone size: many
CDR3 protein: CASSKKAGTGELFF
CDR3 DNA: TGTGCCAGCAGTAAAAAGGCGGGCACCGGGGAGCTGTTTTTT

D gene: TRBD2
V gene: TRBV24-1
J gene: TRBJ2-3
clone size: many
CDR3 protein: CATSDPLAGVRETDTQYF
CDR3 DNA: TGTGCCACCAGTGACCCACTAGCGGGAGTGAGGGAGACAGATACGCAGTATTTT

D gene: TRBD2
V gene: TRBV20-1
J gene: TRBJ2-5
clone size: few
CDR3 protein: CGTGTSGRAGETQYF
CDR3 DNA: TGTGGAACCGGGACTAGCGGGAGGGCCGGGGAGACCCAGTACTTC

D gene: NA
V gene: TRBV2
J gene: TRBJ1-4
clone size: many
CDR3 protein: CASSVHTVPGEKLFF
CDR3 DNA: TGTGCCAGCAGTGTCCACACCGTCCCGGGGGAAAAACTGTTTTTT

D gene: TRBD2
V gene: TRBV27
J gene: TRBJ2-5
clone size: few
CDR3 protein: CASSLSLAEPQETQYF
CDR3 DNA: TGTGCCAGCAGTTTATCACTAGCGGAGCCACAAGAGACCCAGTACTTC

D gene: TRBD1
V gene: TRBV20-1
J gene: TRBJ1-6
clone size: NA
CDR3 protein: CSAATGASDSPLHF
CDR3 DNA: TGCAGTGCCGCGACAGGGGCGTCAGATTCACCCCTCCACTTT

D gene: TRBD2
V gene: TRBV28
J gene: TRBJ2-7
clone size: many
CDR3 protein: CASSPASGLNYEQYF
CDR3 DNA: TGTGCCAGCAGTCCCGCTAGCGGTCTAAACTACGAGCAGTACTTC

D gene: NA
V gene: TRBV10-3
J gene: TRBJ1-2
clone size: NA
CDR3 protein: CAINGVLNYGYTF
CDR3 DNA: TGTGCCATCAACGGTGTCCTGAACTATGGCTACACCTTC

D gene: NA
V gene: TRBV5-6
J gene: TRBJ1-6
clone size: NA
CDR3 protein: CASSSRLNSQHNSPLHF
CDR3 DNA: TGTGCCAGCAGCTCCCGACTGAACTCGCAACATAATTCACCCCTCCACTTT

D gene: NA
V gene: TRBV6-6
J gene: TRBJ1-2
clone size: many
CDR3 protein: CASSSPGAYGYTF
CDR3 DNA: TGTGCCAGCAGTTCACCGGGGGCCTATGGCTACACCTTC

D gene: NA
V gene: TRBV28
J gene: TRBJ2-4
clone size: few
CDR3 protein: CASSSSGGGNIQYF
CDR3 DNA: TGTGCCAGCAGTTCTTCAGGGGGAGGGAACATTCAGTACTTC

D gene: NA
V gene: TRBV7-9
J gene: TRBJ1-2
clone size: NA
CDR3 protein: CASSSRSGEGYGYTF
CDR3 DNA: TGTGCCAGCAGCTCGAGGTCGGGAGAGGGCTATGGCTACACCTTC

D gene: NA
V gene: TRBV28
J gene: TRBJ2-6
clone size: NA
CDR3 protein: CASGDAGSSGANVLTF
CDR3 DNA: TGTGCCAGCGGAGACGCAGGGAGCTCTGGGGCCAACGTCCTGACTTTC

D gene: NA
V gene: TRBV5-1
J gene: TRBJ2-5
clone size: few
CDR3 protein: CASRAGHNGETQYF
CDR3 DNA: TGCGCCAGCAGGGCAGGGCATAACGGAGAGACCCAGTACTTC

D gene: NA
V gene: TRBV4-1
J gene: TRBJ2-7
clone size: many
CDR3 protein: CASSQIQGGEQYF
CDR3 DNA: TGCGCCAGCAGCCAAATACAGGGAGGCGAGCAGTACTTC

D gene: TRBD2
V gene: TRBV12-3/TRBV12-4
J gene: TRBJ2-1
clone size: many
CDR3 protein: CASSFGAGGRNEQFF
CDR3 DNA: TGTGCCAGCAGTTTCGGAGCGGGAGGACGGAATGAGCAGTTCTTC

D gene: TRBD2
V gene: TRBV2
J gene: TRBJ2-3
clone size: few
CDR3 protein: CASKAGALTDTQYF
CDR3 DNA: TGTGCCAGTAAAGCGGGGGCACTAACAGATACGCAGTATTTT

D gene: TRBD2
V gene: TRBV3-1
J gene: TRBJ2-1
clone size: few
CDR3 protein: CASSQPALRAGGTHEQFF
CDR3 DNA: TGTGCCAGCAGCCAACCGGCCCTACGAGCGGGAGGCACCCATGAGCAGTTCTTC

D gene: TRBD1
V gene: TRBV7-9
J gene: TRBJ1-5
clone size: NA
CDR3 protein: CASSQQGLRGQPQHF
CDR3 DNA: TGTGCCAGCAGCCAACAGGGGTTGAGGGGTCAGCCCCAGCATTTT

D gene: NA
V gene: TRBV27
J gene: TRBJ1-2
clone size: many
CDR3 protein: CASSLRGSNYGYTF
CDR3 DNA: TGTGCCAGCAGTTTAAGGGGCTCTAACTATGGCTACACCTTC

D gene: TRBD1
V gene: TRBV20-1
J gene: TRBJ1-5
clone size: few
CDR3 protein: CSAGDRGDQPQHF
CDR3 DNA: TGCAGTGCTGGCGACAGGGGGGATCAGCCCCAGCATTTT

D gene: NA
V gene: TRBV7-9
J gene: TRBJ1-1
clone size: many
CDR3 protein: CASSLSSGRHTEAFF
CDR3 DNA: TGTGCCAGCAGCTTAAGCTCAGGGAGGCACACTGAAGCTTTCTTT

D gene: TRBD1
V gene: TRBV18
J gene: TRBJ2-7
clone size: many
CDR3 protein: CASSPRTGLPYEQYF
CDR3 DNA: TGTGCCAGCTCACCCCGGACAGGGCTCCCCTACGAGCAGTACTTC

D gene: NA
V gene: TRBV2
J gene: TRBJ2-2
clone size: many
CDR3 protein: CASSEEGSSGELFF
CDR3 DNA: TGTGCCAGCAGTGAAGAGGGATCGAGCGGGGAGCTGTTTTTT

D gene: NA
V gene: TRBV4-2
J gene: TRBJ1-5
clone size: many
CDR3 protein: CASSQGTNSNQPQHF
CDR3 DNA: TGTGCCAGCAGCCAGGGGACAAATAGCAATCAGCCCCAGCATTTT

D gene: NA
V gene: TRBV7-3
J gene: TRBJ2-3
clone size: NA
CDR3 protein: CASSFRGHYTDTQYF
CDR3 DNA: TGTGCCAGCAGCTTCAGAGGACACTACACAGATACGCAGTATTTT

D gene: TRBD1
V gene: TRBV29-1
J gene: TRBJ2-5
clone size: many
CDR3 protein: CSVVVQYRGETQYF
CDR3 DNA: TGCAGCGTTGTCGTCCAATACAGGGGGGAGACCCAGTACTTC